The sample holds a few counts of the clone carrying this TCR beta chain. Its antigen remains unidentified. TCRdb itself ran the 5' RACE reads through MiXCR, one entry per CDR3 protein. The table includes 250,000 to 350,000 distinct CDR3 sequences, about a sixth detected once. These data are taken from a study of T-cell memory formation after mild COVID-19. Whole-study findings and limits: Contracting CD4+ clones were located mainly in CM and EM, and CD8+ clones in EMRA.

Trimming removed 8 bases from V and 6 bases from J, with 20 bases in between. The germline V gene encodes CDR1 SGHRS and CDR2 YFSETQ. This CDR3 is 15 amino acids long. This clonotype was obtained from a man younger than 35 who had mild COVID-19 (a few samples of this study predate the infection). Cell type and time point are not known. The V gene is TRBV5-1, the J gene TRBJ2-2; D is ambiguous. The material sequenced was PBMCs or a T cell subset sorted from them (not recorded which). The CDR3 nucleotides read TGCGCCAGTTGTTCTAAGGAGATCGGTTCCGGGGAGCTGTTTTTT. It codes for CASCSKEIGSGELFF.